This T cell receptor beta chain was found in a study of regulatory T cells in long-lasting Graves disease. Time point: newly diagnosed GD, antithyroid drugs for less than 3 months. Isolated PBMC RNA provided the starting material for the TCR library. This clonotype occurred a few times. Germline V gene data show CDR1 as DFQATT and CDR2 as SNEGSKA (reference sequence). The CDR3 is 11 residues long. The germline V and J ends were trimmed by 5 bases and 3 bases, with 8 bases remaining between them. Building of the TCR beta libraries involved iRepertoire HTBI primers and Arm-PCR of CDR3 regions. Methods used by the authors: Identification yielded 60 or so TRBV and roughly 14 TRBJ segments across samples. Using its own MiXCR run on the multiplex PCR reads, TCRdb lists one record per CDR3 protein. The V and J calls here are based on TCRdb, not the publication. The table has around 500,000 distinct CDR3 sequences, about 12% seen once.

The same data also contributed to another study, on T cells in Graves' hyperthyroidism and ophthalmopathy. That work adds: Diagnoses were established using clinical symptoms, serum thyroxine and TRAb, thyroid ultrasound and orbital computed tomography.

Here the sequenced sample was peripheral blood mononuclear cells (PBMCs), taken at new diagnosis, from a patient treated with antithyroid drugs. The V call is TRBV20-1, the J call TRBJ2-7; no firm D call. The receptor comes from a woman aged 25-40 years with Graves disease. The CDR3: CSAGKFYEQYF. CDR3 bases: TGCAGTGCTGGGAAGTTCTACGAGCAGTACTTC.